This T cell receptor (beta chain) was sequenced in a study of blood T cell repertoires in COVID-19. Across the study: The United States, Italy and Spain supplied acute and convalescent COVID-19 samples.

There are 17 residues in the CDR3. From germline, CDR1 is SGHRS and CDR2 YFSETQ. Unmatched junction bases numbered 14, after V lost 2 bases and J lost 6 bases. This table comes from immunoSEQ multiplex PCR, and its TCRdb copy is limited to in-frame clones, with some not included. The repertoire consists of about 180,000 clones, with approximately 84% occurring once and the leading ten covering approximately 5.4%. The V gene is TRBV5-1, the J gene TRBJ2-3; TRBD2 matches at 8 bases. The TCR sequence derives from a woman aged 45 to 65 with COVID-19, enrolled during active disease. Sequenced input: peripheral blood. DNA for the CDR3: TGCGCCAGCAGCTTCTTCGCGGGGGGACCCGTCGAGGATACGCAGTATTTT. This translates into CASSFFAGGPVEDTQYF.